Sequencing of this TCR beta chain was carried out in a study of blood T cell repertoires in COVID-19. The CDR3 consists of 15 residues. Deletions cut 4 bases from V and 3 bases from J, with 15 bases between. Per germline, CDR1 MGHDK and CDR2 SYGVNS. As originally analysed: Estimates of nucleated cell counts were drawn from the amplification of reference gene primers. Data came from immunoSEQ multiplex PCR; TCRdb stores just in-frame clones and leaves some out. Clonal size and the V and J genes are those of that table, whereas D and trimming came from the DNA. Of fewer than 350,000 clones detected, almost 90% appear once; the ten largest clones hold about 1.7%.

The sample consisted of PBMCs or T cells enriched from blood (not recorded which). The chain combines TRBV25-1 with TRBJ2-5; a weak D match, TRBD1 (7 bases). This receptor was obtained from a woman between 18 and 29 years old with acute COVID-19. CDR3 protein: CASSGGGRGEETQYF. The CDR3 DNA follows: TGTGCCAGCAGTGGAGGTGGCAGGGGGGAAGAGACCCAGTACTTC. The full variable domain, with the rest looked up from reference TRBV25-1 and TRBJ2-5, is EADIYQTPRYLVIGTGKKITLECSQTMGHDKMYWYQQDPGMELHLIHYSYGVNSTEKGDLSSESTVSRIRTEHFPLTLESARPSHTSQYLCASSGGGRGEETQYFGPGTRLLVL.